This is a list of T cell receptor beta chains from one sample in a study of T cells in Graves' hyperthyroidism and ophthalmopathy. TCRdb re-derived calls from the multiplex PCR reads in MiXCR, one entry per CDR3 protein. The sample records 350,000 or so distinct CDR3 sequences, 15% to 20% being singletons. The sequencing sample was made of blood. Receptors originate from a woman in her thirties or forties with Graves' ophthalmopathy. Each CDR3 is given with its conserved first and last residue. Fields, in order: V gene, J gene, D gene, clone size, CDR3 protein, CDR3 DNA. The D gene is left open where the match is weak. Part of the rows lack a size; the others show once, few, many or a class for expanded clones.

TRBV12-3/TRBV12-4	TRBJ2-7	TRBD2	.	CASRPYGTSGPYEQYF	TGTGCCAGCAGGCCTTACGGGACTAGCGGGCCCTACGAGCAGTACTTC
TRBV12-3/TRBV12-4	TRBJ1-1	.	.	CASSLGYSNTEAFF	TGTGCCAGCAGTTTAGGCTACAGCAACACTGAAGCTTTCTTT
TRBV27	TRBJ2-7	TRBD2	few	CASSPKLGRGAEQSF	TGTGCCAGCAGCCCGAAGCTGGGGAGGGGTGCCGAGCAGTCCTTC
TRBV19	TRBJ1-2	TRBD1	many	CASKPDRGYNYGYTF	TGTGCCAGTAAGCCGGACAGGGGTTATAACTATGGCTACACCTTC
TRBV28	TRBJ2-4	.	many	CASSPPRVQNIQYF	TGTGCCAGCAGCCCCCCGAGAGTACAGAACATTCAGTACTTC
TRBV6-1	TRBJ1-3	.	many	CASSQTFGNTIYF	TGTGCCAGCAGTCAGACGTTTGGAAACACCATATATTTT
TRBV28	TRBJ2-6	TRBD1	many	CASSQGDGANVLTF	TGTGCCAGCAGTCAGGGGGATGGGGCCAACGTCCTGACTTTC
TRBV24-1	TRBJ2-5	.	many	CATSDTRQSQETQYF	TGTGCCACCAGTGATACTCGACAGAGTCAAGAGACCCAGTACTTC
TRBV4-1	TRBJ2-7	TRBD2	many	CASSQGTSGRDWEQYF	TGCGCCAGCAGCCAAGGGACTAGCGGGAGGGACTGGGAGCAGTACTTC
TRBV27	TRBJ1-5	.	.	CASALSQGRNQPQHF	TGTGCCAGCGCTCTTTCACAGGGACGCAATCAGCCCCAGCATTTT
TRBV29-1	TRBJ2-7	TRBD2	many	CSVELAGGSPYEQYF	TGCAGCGTTGAACTAGCGGGAGGGTCTCCCTACGAGCAGTACTTC
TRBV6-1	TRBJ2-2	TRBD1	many	CASNPGQGNGELFF	TGTGCCAGCAACCCCGGACAGGGAAACGGGGAGCTGTTTTTT
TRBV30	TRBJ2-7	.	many	CAWSVILMTTTYEQYF	TGTGCCTGGAGTGTAATTTTGATGACTACGACCTACGAGCAGTACTTC
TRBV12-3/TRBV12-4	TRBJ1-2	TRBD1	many	CASRIPGQGGYTF	TGTGCCAGCCGTATCCCCGGACAGGGAGGCTACACCTTC
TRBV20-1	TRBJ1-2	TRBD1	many	CSASSPGGNYGYTF	TGCAGTGCTAGCTCCCCAGGGGGTAACTATGGCTACACCTTC
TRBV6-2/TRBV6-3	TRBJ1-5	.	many	CASSWNSNQPQHF	TGTGCCAGCAGTTGGAATAGCAATCAGCCCCAGCATTTT
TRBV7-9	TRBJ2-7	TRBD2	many	CASNDPGLAGGEQYF	TGTGCCAGCAACGACCCCGGACTAGCGGGAGGCGAGCAGTACTTC
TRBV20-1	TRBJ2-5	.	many	CSARDQETQYF	TGCAGTGCTAGAGATCAAGAGACCCAGTACTTC
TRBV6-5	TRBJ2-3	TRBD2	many	CASNRGLAEATQYF	TGTGCCAGCAACAGAGGACTAGCAGAGGCTACGCAGTATTTT
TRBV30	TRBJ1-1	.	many	CAWRRETGRRDTEAFF	TGTGCCTGGAGGAGAGAAACAGGGAGGAGGGACACTGAAGCTTTCTTT
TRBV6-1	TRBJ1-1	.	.	CASRHTPGEGNTEAFF	TGTGCCAGCAGGCACACTCCCGGAGAAGGGAACACTGAAGCTTTCTTT
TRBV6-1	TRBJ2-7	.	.	CASSERDGTYEQYF	TGTGCCAGCAGTGAAAGGGACGGTACCTACGAGCAGTACTTC
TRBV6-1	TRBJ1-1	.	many	CASSEFHRQANTEAFF	TGTGCCAGCAGTGAATTCCACCGACAAGCAAACACTGAAGCTTTCTTT
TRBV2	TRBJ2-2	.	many	CTSSEAHTGELFF	TGTACCAGCAGTGAGGCTCACACCGGGGAGCTGTTTTTT
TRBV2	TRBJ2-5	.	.	CASSEDSRVKTQYF	TGTGCCAGCAGTGAAGATTCCAGGGTAAAGACCCAGTACTTC
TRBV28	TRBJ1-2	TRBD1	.	CASSPSPGQVIDGTF	TGTGCCAGCAGTCCCTCCCCGGGACAGGTGATCGATGGGACCTTC
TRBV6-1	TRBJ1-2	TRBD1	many	CASRPGGTAHNYGYTF	TGTGCCAGCAGGCCCGGGGGGACAGCACATAACTATGGCTACACCTTC
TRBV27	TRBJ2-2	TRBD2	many	CASSLNERRAGDTGELFF	TGTGCCAGCAGTTTAAACGAGCGGCGAGCGGGGGACACCGGGGAGCTGTTTTTT
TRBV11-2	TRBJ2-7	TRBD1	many	CASSLSGGMGEQYF	TGTGCCAGCAGCTTATCAGGGGGCATGGGCGAGCAGTACTTC
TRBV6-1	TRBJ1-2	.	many	CASSERRLGYTF	TGTGCCAGCAGTGAACGGCGGCTTGGCTACACCTTC
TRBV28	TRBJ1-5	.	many	CASRSRQDHQPQHF	TGTGCCAGCAGGAGTCGACAGGATCATCAGCCCCAGCATTTT
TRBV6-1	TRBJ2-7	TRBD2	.	CASSRGTSWYEQYF	TGTGCCAGCAGCCGCGGGACTAGTTGGTACGAGCAGTACTTC
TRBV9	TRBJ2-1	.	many	CASSVAGDFAYNEQFF	TGTGCCAGCAGCGTAGCTGGGGACTTTGCCTACAATGAGCAGTTCTTC
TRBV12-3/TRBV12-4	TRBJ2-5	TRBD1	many	CASSLRGRVETQYF	TGTGCCAGCAGTCTTAGGGGGCGGGTTGAGACCCAGTACTTC
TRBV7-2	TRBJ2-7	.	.	CASSLAATSYEQYF	TGTGCCAGCAGCTTAGCGGCAACCTCCTACGAGCAGTACTTC
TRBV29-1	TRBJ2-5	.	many	CSVEDLGGLGGIQETQYF	TGCAGCGTTGAGGACCTAGGGGGACTAGGGGGCATCCAAGAGACCCAGTACTTC
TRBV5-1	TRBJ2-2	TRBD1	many	CASSPGAGGLNTGELFF	TGCGCCAGCAGCCCAGGTGCAGGGGGCCTTAACACCGGGGAGCTGTTTTTT
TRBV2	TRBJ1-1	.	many	CASTKDPFTEAFF	TGTGCCAGCACCAAGGACCCATTCACTGAAGCTTTCTTT